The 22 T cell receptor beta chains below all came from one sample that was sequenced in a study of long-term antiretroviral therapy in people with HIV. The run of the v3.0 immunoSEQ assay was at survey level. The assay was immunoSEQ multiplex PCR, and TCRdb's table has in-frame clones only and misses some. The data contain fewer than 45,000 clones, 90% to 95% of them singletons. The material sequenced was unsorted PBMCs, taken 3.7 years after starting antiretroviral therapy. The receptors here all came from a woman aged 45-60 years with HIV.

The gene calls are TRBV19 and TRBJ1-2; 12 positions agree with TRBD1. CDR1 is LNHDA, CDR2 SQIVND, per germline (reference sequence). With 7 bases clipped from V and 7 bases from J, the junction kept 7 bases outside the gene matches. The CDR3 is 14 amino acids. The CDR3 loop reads CASKIGTGGFGYTF. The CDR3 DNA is TGTGCCAGTAAAATAGGGACAGGGGGCTTTGGCTACACCTTC.

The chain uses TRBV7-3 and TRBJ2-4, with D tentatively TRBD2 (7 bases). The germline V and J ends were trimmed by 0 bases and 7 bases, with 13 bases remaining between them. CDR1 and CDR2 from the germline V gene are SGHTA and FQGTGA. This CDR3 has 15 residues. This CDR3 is CASSLTGGLGNIQYF. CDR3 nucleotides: TGTGCCAGCAGCTTAACGGGGGGGCTGGGGAACATTCAGTACTTC.

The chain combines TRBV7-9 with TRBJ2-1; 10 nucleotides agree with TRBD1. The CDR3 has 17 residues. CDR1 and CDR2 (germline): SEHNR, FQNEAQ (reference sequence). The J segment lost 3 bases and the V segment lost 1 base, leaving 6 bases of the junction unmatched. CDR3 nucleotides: TGTGCCAGCAGCTTAGTAACCGGGACAGGGGTCTACAATGAGCAGTTCTTC. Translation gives CASSLVTGTGVYNEQFF.

This chain's CDR3 is CASSGTWGSPVGELFF. CDR3 nucleotide sequence: TGTGCCAGCAGTGGTACGTGGGGTTCCCCAGTCGGGGAGCTGTTTTTT. This chain links TRBV6-1 with TRBJ2-2, with unresolved D. The CDR3 sequence is 16 residues long. The germline V gene encodes CDR1 MNHNS and CDR2 SASEGT. The V end lost 4 bases, the J end lost 7 bases, and 19 bases lay between the germline ends.

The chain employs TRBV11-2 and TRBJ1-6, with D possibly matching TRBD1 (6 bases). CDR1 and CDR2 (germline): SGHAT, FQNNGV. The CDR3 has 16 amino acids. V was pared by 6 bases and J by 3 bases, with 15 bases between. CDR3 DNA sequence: TGTGCCAGCAGACCGGACAGCCTGTTCTATAATTCACCCCTCCACTTT. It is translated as CASRPDSLFYNSPLHF. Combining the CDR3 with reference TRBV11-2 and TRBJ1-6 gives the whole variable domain EAGVAQSPRYKIIEKRQSVAFWCNPISGHATLYWYQQILGQGPKLLIQFQNNGVVDDSQLPKDRFSAERLKGVDSTLKIQPAKLEDSAVYLCASRPDSLFYNSPLHFGNGTRLTVT.

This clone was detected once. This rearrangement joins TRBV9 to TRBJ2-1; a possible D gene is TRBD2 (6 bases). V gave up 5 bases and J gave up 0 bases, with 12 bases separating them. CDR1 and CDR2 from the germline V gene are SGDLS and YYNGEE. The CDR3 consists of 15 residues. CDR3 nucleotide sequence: TGTGCCAGCAGTGCAGTGGGAGGCTCCTACAATGAGCAGTTCTTC. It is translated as CASSAVGGSYNEQFF.

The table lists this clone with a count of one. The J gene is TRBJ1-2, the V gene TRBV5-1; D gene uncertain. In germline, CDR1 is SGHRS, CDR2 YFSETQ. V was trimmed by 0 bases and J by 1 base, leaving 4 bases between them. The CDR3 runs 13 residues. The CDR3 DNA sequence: TGCGCCAGCAGCTTGGATATTAACTATGGCTACACCTTC. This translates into CASSLDINYGYTF.

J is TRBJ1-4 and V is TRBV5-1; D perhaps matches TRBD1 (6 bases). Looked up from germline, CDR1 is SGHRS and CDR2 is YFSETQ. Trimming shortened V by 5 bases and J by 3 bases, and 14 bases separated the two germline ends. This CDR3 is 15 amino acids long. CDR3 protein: CASSLRGSANEKLFF. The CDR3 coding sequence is TGCGCCAGCAGTCTGAGGGGGTCGGCTAATGAAAAACTGTTTTTT.

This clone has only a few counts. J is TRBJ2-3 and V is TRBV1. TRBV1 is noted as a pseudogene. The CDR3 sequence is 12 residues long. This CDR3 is CTSSQGGSVPNF. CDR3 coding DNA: TGCACCAGCAGCCAAGGGGGGTCAGTACCAAATTTT.

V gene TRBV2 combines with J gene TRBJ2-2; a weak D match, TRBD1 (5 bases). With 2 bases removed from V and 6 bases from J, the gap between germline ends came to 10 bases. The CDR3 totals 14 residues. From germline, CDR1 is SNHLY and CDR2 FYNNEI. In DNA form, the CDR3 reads TGTGCCAGCAGTGAAAGGCAGGGTGCCGGGGAGCTGTTTTTT. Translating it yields CASSERQGAGELFF.

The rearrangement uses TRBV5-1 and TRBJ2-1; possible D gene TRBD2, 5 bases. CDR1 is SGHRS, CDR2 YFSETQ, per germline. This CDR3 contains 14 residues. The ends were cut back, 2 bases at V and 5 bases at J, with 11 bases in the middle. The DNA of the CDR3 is TGCGCCAGCAGCTTCCGGGAAGAACACAATGAGCAGTTCTTC. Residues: CASSFREEHNEQFF.

The CDR3 DNA is TGTGCCAGCAGCTTAGGGGTTTCTTGGGCGGTTAGCAATCAGCCCCAGCATTTT. It encodes CASSLGVSWAVSNQPQHF. The V call is TRBV7-2, the J call TRBJ1-5; D is uncertain. This CDR3 has 18 residues. V lost 1 base and J lost 0, with 16 bases in between. Germline loops: CDR1 SGHTA, CDR2 FQGNSA.

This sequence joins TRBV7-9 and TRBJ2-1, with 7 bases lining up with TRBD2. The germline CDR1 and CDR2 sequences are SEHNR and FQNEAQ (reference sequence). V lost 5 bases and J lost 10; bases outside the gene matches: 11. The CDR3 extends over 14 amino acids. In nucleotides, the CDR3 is TGTGCCAGCAGCCTGGGACTACCCCAGGGAGAGCAGTTCTTC. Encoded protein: CASSLGLPQGEQFF. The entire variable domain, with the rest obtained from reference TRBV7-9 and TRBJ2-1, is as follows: DTGVSQNPRHKITKRGQNVTFRCDPISEHNRLYWYRQTLGQGPEFLTYFQNEAQLEKSRLLSDRFSAERPKGSFSTLEIQRTEQGDSAMYLCASSLGLPQGEQFFGPGTRLTVL.

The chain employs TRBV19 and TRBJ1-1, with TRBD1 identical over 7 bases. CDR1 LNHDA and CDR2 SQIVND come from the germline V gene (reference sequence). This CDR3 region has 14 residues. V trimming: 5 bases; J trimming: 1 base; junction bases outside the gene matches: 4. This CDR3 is CASSVTGPNTEAFF. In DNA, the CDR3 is TGTGCCAGTAGTGTGACAGGGCCGAACACTGAAGCTTTCTTT.

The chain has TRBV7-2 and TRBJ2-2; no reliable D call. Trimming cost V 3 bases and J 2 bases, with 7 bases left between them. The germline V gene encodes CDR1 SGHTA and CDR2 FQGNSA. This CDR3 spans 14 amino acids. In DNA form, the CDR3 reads TGTGCCAGCAGCTTGGATTATAACACCGGGGAGCTGTTTTTT. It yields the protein CASSLDYNTGELFF.

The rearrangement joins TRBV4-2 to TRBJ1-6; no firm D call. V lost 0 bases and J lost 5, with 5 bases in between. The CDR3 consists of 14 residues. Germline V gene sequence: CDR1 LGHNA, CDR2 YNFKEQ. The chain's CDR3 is CASSQDGNNSPLHF. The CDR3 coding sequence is TGTGCCAGCAGCCAAGATGGCAATAATTCACCCCTCCACTTT.

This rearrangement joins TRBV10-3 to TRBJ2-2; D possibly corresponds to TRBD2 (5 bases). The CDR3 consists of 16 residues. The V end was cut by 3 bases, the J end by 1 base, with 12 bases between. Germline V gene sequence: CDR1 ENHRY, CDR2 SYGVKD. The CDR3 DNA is TGTGCCATCAGTGACCTCATTGGGAGGAACACCGGGGAGCTGTTTTTT. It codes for CAISDLIGRNTGELFF.

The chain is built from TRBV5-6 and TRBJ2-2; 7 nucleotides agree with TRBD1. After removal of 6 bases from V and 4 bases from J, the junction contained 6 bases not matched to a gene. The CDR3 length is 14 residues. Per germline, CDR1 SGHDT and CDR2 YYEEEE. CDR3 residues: CASKGASGTGELFF. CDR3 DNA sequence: TGTGCCAGCAAGGGGGCGTCTGGCACCGGGGAGCTGTTTTTT.

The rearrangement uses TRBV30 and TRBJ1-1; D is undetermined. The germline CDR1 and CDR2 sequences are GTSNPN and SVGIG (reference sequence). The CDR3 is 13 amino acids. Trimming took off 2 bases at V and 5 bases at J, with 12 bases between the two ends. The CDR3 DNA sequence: TGTGCCTGGAGTCGGTCCTTGGGGACTGAAGCTTTCTTT. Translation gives CAWSRSLGTEAFF.

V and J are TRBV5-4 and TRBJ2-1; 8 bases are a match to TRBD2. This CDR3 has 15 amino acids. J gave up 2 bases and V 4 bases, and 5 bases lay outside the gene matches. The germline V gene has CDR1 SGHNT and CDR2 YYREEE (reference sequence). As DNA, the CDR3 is TGTGCCAGCAGCCCGAGCGGGGGCGCCTACAATGAGCAGTTCTTC. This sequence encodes CASSPSGGAYNEQFF.

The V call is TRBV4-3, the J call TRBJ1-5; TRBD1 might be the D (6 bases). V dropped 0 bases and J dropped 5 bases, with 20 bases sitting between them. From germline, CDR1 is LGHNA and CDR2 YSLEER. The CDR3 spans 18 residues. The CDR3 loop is CASSQDRVGGLSDQPQHF. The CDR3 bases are TGCGCCAGCAGCCAAGATAGGGTAGGGGGACTCTCTGATCAGCCCCAGCATTTT.

CDR3 amino acids: CASSYGENTEAFF. As DNA, the CDR3 is TGTGCCAGCAGTTATGGGGAGAACACTGAAGCTTTCTTT. The chain employs TRBV6-5 and TRBJ1-1; unclear D gene. The germline gives CDR1 MNHEY, CDR2 SVGAGI. Trimming removed 3 bases from V and 1 base from J, with 6 bases in between. The CDR3 has 13 amino acids.